A selection of T cell receptor beta chains follows, all from one sample in a study of T cell changes during pregnancy in multiple sclerosis. Measured with immunoSEQ multiplex PCR; TCRdb has only the in-frame clones, and not every one. The sample carries tens of thousands of clones, 80% to 95% recorded once. The sample consisted of CD8+ T cells from peripheral blood mononuclear cells, taken in the third trimester of pregnancy. Receptor source: a female donor with multiple sclerosis, enrolled in a pregnancy study. Both conserved end residues are part of each CDR3. A D gene is named only where the DNA matches it firmly. Clone size is not always given. Where it is, it says once, few, many or a class for expanded clones.

CDR3nt: TGCAGCGTGGCAGGGGGCGAAACTGGAAACACCATATATTTT
CDR3aa: CSVAGGETGNTIYF
abundance: NA
d_gene: TRBD1
j_gene: TRBJ1-3
v_gene: TRBV29-1

CDR3nt: TGTGCCAGCAGCCAAGATTGGGCCGAAGAGACCCAGTACTTC
CDR3aa: CASSQDWAEETQYF
abundance: once
d_gene: NA
j_gene: TRBJ2-5
v_gene: TRBV4-2

CDR3nt: TGTGCCAGCTCTACAGGGGGGAACACTGAAGCTTTCTTT
CDR3aa: CASSTGGNTEAFF
abundance: NA
d_gene: TRBD1
j_gene: TRBJ1-1
v_gene: TRBV14

CDR3nt: TGTGCCAGCAGCGAGAGACACACCACAACTAATGAAAAACTGTTTTTT
CDR3aa: CASSERHTTTNEKLFF
abundance: once
d_gene: NA
j_gene: TRBJ1-4
v_gene: TRBV7-8

CDR3nt: TGTGCCAGCAGCGTAGAACCTACCTACCCTAATTCACCCCTCCACTTT
CDR3aa: CASSVEPTYPNSPLHF
abundance: NA
d_gene: NA
j_gene: TRBJ1-6
v_gene: TRBV9

CDR3nt: TGTGCCAGCAGCCAAGGTAGTGAGGGTCTGGATAATTCACCCCTCCACTTT
CDR3aa: CASSQGSEGLDNSPLHF
abundance: once
d_gene: NA
j_gene: TRBJ1-6
v_gene: TRBV4-2

CDR3nt: TGCAGCGTTGATGGTGTCACCGGGAACACTGAAGCTTTCTTT
CDR3aa: CSVDGVTGNTEAFF
abundance: NA
d_gene: NA
j_gene: TRBJ1-1
v_gene: TRBV29-1

CDR3nt: TGTGCCAGCAGCAAAGCGCGTTCCAGGGGTCTCTATCAGCCCCAGCATTTT
CDR3aa: CASSKARSRGLYQPQHF
abundance: NA
d_gene: NA
j_gene: TRBJ1-5
v_gene: TRBV21-1

CDR3nt: TGTGCCAGCAGCTTACAGGGTGCTTACTCTGGAAACACCATATATTTT
CDR3aa: CASSLQGAYSGNTIYF
abundance: NA
d_gene: NA
j_gene: TRBJ1-3
v_gene: TRBV7-6

CDR3nt: TGCGCCAGCAGCCAGCCGGGACTAGCCCTCACTGGGGCCAACGTCCTGACTTTC
CDR3aa: CASSQPGLALTGANVLTF
abundance: NA
d_gene: TRBD2
j_gene: TRBJ2-6
v_gene: TRBV5-1

CDR3nt: TGTGCCAGCTCACCGGTGGAGACCATGAACACTGAAGCTTTCTTT
CDR3aa: CASSPVETMNTEAFF
abundance: NA
d_gene: NA
j_gene: TRBJ1-1
v_gene: TRBV18

CDR3nt: TGTGCCTGGAGTTCCTGGCAGGGACAAGCGTTCGATGAGCAGTTCTTC
CDR3aa: CAWSSWQGQAFDEQFF
abundance: once
d_gene: NA
j_gene: TRBJ2-1
v_gene: TRBV30

CDR3nt: TGTGCCAGCAGCCCACGGACGGGGGAAACCTACGAGCAGTACTTC
CDR3aa: CASSPRTGETYEQYF
abundance: NA
d_gene: NA
j_gene: TRBJ2-7
v_gene: TRBV11-3

CDR3nt: TGTGCCAGCAGCTTAAGACTAGCGGGCCCCTCCTCCAACAATGAGCAGTTCTTC
CDR3aa: CASSLRLAGPSSNNEQFF
abundance: NA
d_gene: TRBD2
j_gene: TRBJ2-1
v_gene: TRBV7-6

CDR3nt: TGCGCCAGCAGCCAGTACAGGGGGACACCTGAAGCTTTCTTT
CDR3aa: CASSQYRGTPEAFF
abundance: NA
d_gene: TRBD1
j_gene: TRBJ1-1
v_gene: TRBV4-3

CDR3nt: TGTGCCAGCAGCGGGACTGACTACGAGCAGTACTTC
CDR3aa: CASSGTDYEQYF
abundance: NA
d_gene: NA
j_gene: TRBJ2-7
v_gene: TRBV5-4

CDR3nt: TGTGCCAGCAGCTCGACCCCCCGGAGGGACAATGAGCAGTTCTTC
CDR3aa: CASSSTPRRDNEQFF
abundance: NA
d_gene: NA
j_gene: TRBJ2-1
v_gene: TRBV5-6

CDR3nt: TGTGCCAGTAGTATAGGACTAACGAACACCGGGGAGCTGTTTTTT
CDR3aa: CASSIGLTNTGELFF
abundance: once
d_gene: NA
j_gene: TRBJ2-2
v_gene: TRBV19

CDR3nt: TGTGCCAGCAGCCTGGGACAGGGTGCTGGAAACACCATATATTTT
CDR3aa: CASSLGQGAGNTIYF
abundance: NA
d_gene: TRBD1
j_gene: TRBJ1-3
v_gene: TRBV5-5

CDR3nt: TGTGCCACCAGCAGAGGGGGAGGGTCGGCAGATACGCAGTATTTT
CDR3aa: CATSRGGGSADTQYF
abundance: NA
d_gene: TRBD2
j_gene: TRBJ2-3
v_gene: TRBV15

CDR3nt: TGTGCCAGCAGTATCCCAAACAATGAGCAGTTCTTC
CDR3aa: CASSIPNNEQFF
abundance: NA
d_gene: NA
j_gene: TRBJ2-1
v_gene: TRBV27

CDR3nt: TGCGCCAGCAGCCAAGAAAGGACAGCTTCATACACTGAAGCTTTCTTT
CDR3aa: CASSQERTASYTEAFF
abundance: NA
d_gene: NA
j_gene: TRBJ1-1
v_gene: TRBV4-3

CDR3nt: TGTGCCAGCAGTTTTTCGGGATACGAGCAGTACTTC
CDR3aa: CASSFSGYEQYF
abundance: NA
d_gene: NA
j_gene: TRBJ2-7
v_gene: TRBV6-5

CDR3nt: TGTGCCAGCAGTGAAGAGACGGACAGGGGCTTCATGGCCCAGTACTTC
CDR3aa: CASSEETDRGFMAQYF
abundance: medium-sized
d_gene: TRBD1
j_gene: TRBJ2-5
v_gene: TRBV6-1

CDR3nt: TGCGCCAGCAGCTTGTCGGACAGCCGGGATGAAAAACTGTTTTTT
CDR3aa: CASSLSDSRDEKLFF
abundance: NA
d_gene: NA
j_gene: TRBJ1-4
v_gene: TRBV5-1

CDR3nt: TGTGCCAGCAGCCGACTAGAGGAAATTAATGAGCAGTTCTTC
CDR3aa: CASSRLEEINEQFF
abundance: NA
d_gene: NA
j_gene: TRBJ2-1
v_gene: TRBV5-4

CDR3nt: TGTGCCAGCAGCTTGAGGGGGGGGCCCAATGAGCAGTTCTTC
CDR3aa: CASSLRGGPNEQFF
abundance: NA
d_gene: NA
j_gene: TRBJ2-1
v_gene: TRBV5-4

CDR3nt: TGTGCCAGCAGCTTGGACAGGGGGCCACGGGAGCAGTACTTC
CDR3aa: CASSLDRGPREQYF
abundance: NA
d_gene: TRBD1
j_gene: TRBJ2-7
v_gene: TRBV11-1

CDR3nt: TGTGCCAGCAGTGAACGAGCAGGGGACACCGGGGAGCTGTTTTTT
CDR3aa: CASSERAGDTGELFF
abundance: medium-sized
d_gene: NA
j_gene: TRBJ2-2
v_gene: TRBV6-4

CDR3nt: TGTGCCAGCAGTCTGGACAGGGTCAGTGAGCAGTTCTTC
CDR3aa: CASSLDRVSEQFF
abundance: NA
d_gene: TRBD1
j_gene: TRBJ2-1
v_gene: TRBV27

CDR3nt: TGTGCCAGCAGCCGACTCCTCCGGGACAGGGGGATCGAGACCCAGTACTTC
CDR3aa: CASSRLLRDRGIETQYF
abundance: NA
d_gene: TRBD1
j_gene: TRBJ2-5
v_gene: TRBV14

CDR3nt: TGTGCCAGCAGTACCCTAGCGGGTTCCTACAATGAGCAGTTCTTC
CDR3aa: CASSTLAGSYNEQFF
abundance: once
d_gene: TRBD2
j_gene: TRBJ2-1
v_gene: TRBV27

CDR3nt: TGTGCCAGCAGTTACAATGACAGGACCTCTAGCACAGATACGCAGTATTTT
CDR3aa: CASSYNDRTSSTDTQYF
abundance: NA
d_gene: NA
j_gene: TRBJ2-3
v_gene: TRBV6-7

CDR3nt: TGTGCCAGCAGTTTCGGGGGAGAGTCGAGTGGCTACACCTTC
CDR3aa: CASSFGGESSGYTF
abundance: NA
d_gene: NA
j_gene: TRBJ1-2
v_gene: TRBV27

CDR3nt: TGTGCCAGCAGTTTAGGCCCAGGGGGACAGCCCCAGCATTTT
CDR3aa: CASSLGPGGQPQHF
abundance: NA
d_gene: TRBD1
j_gene: TRBJ1-5
v_gene: TRBV28

CDR3nt: TGCGCCAGCAGCGCCTGGGGACAGGAGAACACTGAAGCTTTCTTT
CDR3aa: CASSAWGQENTEAFF
abundance: NA
d_gene: TRBD1
j_gene: TRBJ1-1
v_gene: TRBV5-1

CDR3nt: TGCGCCAGCAGAAGGGGGGGAAAATTAGGCACCGATACTACGAACACCGGGGAGCTGTTTTTT
CDR3aa: CASRRGGKLGTDTTNTGELFF
abundance: NA
d_gene: NA
j_gene: TRBJ2-2
v_gene: TRBV10-2

CDR3nt: TGTGCCAGCAGCCATAGGACTAGCGGAAGCCCTAACACCGGGGAGCTGTTTTTT
CDR3aa: CASSHRTSGSPNTGELFF
abundance: once
d_gene: TRBD2
j_gene: TRBJ2-2
v_gene: TRBV7-6

CDR3nt: TGTGCCAGCAGACACGACCGACAGGGATTCTACACTGAAGCTTTCTTT
CDR3aa: CASRHDRQGFYTEAFF
abundance: NA
d_gene: TRBD1
j_gene: TRBJ1-1
v_gene: TRBV5-8

CDR3nt: TGTGCCAGCAAGGGCCTAGCTGCCGAGCAGTACTTC
CDR3aa: CASKGLAAEQYF
abundance: NA
d_gene: NA
j_gene: TRBJ2-7
v_gene: TRBV21-1

CDR3nt: TGTGCCAGCAGTGAACATAGAGAGGGGGTCAACTATGGCTACACCTTC
CDR3aa: CASSEHREGVNYGYTF
abundance: NA
d_gene: NA
j_gene: TRBJ1-2
v_gene: TRBV6-1

CDR3nt: TGTGCCAGCAGCCAAGAGGGGCAGCTCTACGAGCAGTACTTC
CDR3aa: CASSQEGQLYEQYF
abundance: once
d_gene: NA
j_gene: TRBJ2-7
v_gene: TRBV14

CDR3nt: TGTGCCAGCAGTGTCCAACCGGGACAGGGGACCAATGAGCAGTTCTTC
CDR3aa: CASSVQPGQGTNEQFF
abundance: NA
d_gene: TRBD1
j_gene: TRBJ2-1
v_gene: TRBV6-4

CDR3nt: TGTGCCAGCAGTTTAGGCGGGAGTGTCTACAATGAGCAGTTCTTC
CDR3aa: CASSLGGSVYNEQFF
abundance: NA
d_gene: TRBD2
j_gene: TRBJ2-1
v_gene: TRBV27

CDR3nt: TGCAGCGTTGAAGATCGTGGGGGGGATGGCTACGAGCAGTACTTC
CDR3aa: CSVEDRGGDGYEQYF
abundance: NA
d_gene: TRBD2
j_gene: TRBJ2-7
v_gene: TRBV29-1

CDR3nt: TGTGCCAGCAGTCAACCGGGACAGGGGACGAACACTGAAGCTTTCTTT
CDR3aa: CASSQPGQGTNTEAFF
abundance: NA
d_gene: TRBD1
j_gene: TRBJ1-1
v_gene: TRBV5-4

CDR3nt: TGTGCCAGTGGAGACAGGCTGGTCAATGAGCAGTTCTTC
CDR3aa: CASGDRLVNEQFF
abundance: NA
d_gene: NA
j_gene: TRBJ2-1
v_gene: TRBV19

CDR3nt: TGTGCCAGCCGGGACAGTTACAATGAGCAGTTCTTC
CDR3aa: CASRDSYNEQFF
abundance: NA
d_gene: TRBD1
j_gene: TRBJ2-1
v_gene: TRBV7-9

CDR3nt: TGTGCCAGCAGCCCGAGGGGACAGCCGGAAGAGCAGTACTTC
CDR3aa: CASSPRGQPEEQYF
abundance: NA
d_gene: TRBD1
j_gene: TRBJ2-7
v_gene: TRBV7-9

CDR3nt: TGTGCCAGCAGCCGGGGACAGGGCGATGGCTACACCTTC
CDR3aa: CASSRGQGDGYTF
abundance: NA
d_gene: TRBD1
j_gene: TRBJ1-2
v_gene: TRBV7-9

CDR3nt: TGCAGCGTTGAAGAACAGGACAGCACCCAGTACTTC
CDR3aa: CSVEEQDSTQYF
abundance: NA
d_gene: NA
j_gene: TRBJ2-5
v_gene: TRBV29-1

CDR3nt: TGTGCCAGCAGTCAGCGGGGCTCCTACAATGAGCAGTTCTTC
CDR3aa: CASSQRGSYNEQFF
abundance: NA
d_gene: TRBD2
j_gene: TRBJ2-1
v_gene: TRBV27

CDR3nt: TGTGCCAGCAGCTCGACTAGCGGATCCTACGAGCAGTACTTC
CDR3aa: CASSSTSGSYEQYF
abundance: NA
d_gene: TRBD2
j_gene: TRBJ2-7
v_gene: TRBV7-2